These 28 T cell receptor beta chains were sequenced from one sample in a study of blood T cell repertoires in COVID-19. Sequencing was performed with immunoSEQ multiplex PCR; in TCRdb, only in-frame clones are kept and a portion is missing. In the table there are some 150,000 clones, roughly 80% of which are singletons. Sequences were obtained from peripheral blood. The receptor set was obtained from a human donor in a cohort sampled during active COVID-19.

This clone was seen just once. CDR3 region: CASSLTGGPADTQYF. As DNA, the CDR3 is TGTGCCAGCAGCCTCACAGGGGGCCCGGCAGATACGCAGTATTTT. The chain links TRBV6-5 to TRBJ2-3; TRBD1 matches at 9 bases. In germline, CDR1 is MNHEY, CDR2 SVGAGI. V shed 6 bases and J 4 bases; nucleotides not matched to a gene: 8. This CDR3 is built from 15 residues.

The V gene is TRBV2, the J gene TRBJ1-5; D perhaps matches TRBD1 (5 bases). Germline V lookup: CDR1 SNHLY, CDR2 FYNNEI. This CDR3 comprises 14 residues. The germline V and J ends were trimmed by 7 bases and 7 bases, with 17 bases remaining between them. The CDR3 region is CASKFLGSGQPQHF. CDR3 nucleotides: TGTGCCAGCAAATTCTTGGGGTCAGGGCAGCCCCAGCATTTT.

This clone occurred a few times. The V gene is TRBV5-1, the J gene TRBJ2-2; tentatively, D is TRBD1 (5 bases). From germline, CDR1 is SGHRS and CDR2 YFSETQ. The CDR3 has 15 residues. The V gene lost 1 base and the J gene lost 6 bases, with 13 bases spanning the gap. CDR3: CASSLTRGSSGELFF. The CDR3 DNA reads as TGCGCCAGCAGCTTGACAAGGGGCTCGTCCGGGGAGCTGTTTTTT.

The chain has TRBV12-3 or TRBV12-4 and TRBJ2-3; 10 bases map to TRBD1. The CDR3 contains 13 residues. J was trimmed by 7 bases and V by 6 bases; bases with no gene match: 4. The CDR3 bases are TGTGCCAGCAGGGGACAGGGGAAGAATACGCAGTATTTT. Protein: CASRGQGKNTQYF.

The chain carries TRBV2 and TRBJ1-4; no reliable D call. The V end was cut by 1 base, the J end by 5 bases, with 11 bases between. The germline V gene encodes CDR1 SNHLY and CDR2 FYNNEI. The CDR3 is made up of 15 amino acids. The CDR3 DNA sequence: TGTGCCAGCAGTGAAGTAACACGGGGAAATGAAAAACTGTTTTTT. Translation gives CASSEVTRGNEKLFF.

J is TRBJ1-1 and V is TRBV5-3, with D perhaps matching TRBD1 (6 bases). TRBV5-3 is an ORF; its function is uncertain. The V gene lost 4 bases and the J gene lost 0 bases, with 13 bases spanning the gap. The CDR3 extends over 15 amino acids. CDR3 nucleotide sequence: TGTGCCAGAAGCCTAAATGACAGGTTGAACACTGAAGCTTTCTTT. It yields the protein CARSLNDRLNTEAFF.

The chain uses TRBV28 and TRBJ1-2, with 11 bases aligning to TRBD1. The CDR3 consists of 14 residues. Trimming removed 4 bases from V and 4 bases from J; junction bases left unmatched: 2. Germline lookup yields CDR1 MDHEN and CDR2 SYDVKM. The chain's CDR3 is CASSSGTGGYGYTF. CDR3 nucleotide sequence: TGTGCCAGCAGTTCCGGGACAGGGGGCTATGGCTACACCTTC.

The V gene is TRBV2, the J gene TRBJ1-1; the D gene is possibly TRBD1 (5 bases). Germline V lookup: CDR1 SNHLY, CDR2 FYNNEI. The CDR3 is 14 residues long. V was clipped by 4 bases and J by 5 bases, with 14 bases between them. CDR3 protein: CASSATRGGTEAFF. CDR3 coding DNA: TGTGCCAGCAGTGCAACGAGGGGAGGGACTGAAGCTTTCTTT.

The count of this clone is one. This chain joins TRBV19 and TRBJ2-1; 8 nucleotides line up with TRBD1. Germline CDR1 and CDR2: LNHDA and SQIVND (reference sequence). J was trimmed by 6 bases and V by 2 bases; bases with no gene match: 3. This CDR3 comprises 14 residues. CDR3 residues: CASSIRDRSNEQFF. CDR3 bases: TGTGCCAGTAGTATAAGGGACAGGAGCAATGAGCAGTTCTTC.

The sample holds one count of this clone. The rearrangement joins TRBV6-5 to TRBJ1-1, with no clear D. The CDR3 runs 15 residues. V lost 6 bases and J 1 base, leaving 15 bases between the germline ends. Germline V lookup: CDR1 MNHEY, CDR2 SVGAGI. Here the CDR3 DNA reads TGTGCCAGCAGGCTAAGCGGACGGCCGAACACTGAAGCTTTCTTT. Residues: CASRLSGRPNTEAFF.

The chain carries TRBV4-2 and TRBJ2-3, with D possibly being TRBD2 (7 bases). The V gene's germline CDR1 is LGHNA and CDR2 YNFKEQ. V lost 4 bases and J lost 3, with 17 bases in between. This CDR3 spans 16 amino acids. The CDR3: CASSPQGGRGTDTQYF. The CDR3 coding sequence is TGTGCCAGCAGCCCCCAAGGGGGGCGGGGGACAGATACGCAGTATTTT.

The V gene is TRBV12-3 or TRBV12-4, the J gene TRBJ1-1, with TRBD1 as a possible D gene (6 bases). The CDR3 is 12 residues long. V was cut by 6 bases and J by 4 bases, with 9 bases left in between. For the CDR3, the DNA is TGTGCCAGCAGCATCAGGGGCACTGAAGCTTTCTTT. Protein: CASSIRGTEAFF.

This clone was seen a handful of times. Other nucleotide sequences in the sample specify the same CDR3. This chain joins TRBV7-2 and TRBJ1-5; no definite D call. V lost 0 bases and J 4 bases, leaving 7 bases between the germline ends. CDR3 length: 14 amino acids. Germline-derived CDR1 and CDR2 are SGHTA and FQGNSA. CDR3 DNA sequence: TGTGCCAGCAGCTTAGCCGGGAGAAATCAGCCCCAGCATTTT. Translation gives CASSLAGRNQPQHF.

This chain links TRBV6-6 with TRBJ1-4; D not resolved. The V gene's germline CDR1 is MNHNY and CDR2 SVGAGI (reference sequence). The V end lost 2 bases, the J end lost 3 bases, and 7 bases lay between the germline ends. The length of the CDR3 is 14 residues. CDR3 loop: CASSYGLSNEKLFF. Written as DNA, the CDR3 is TGTGCCAGCAGTTACGGGCTATCTAATGAAAAACTGTTTTTT.

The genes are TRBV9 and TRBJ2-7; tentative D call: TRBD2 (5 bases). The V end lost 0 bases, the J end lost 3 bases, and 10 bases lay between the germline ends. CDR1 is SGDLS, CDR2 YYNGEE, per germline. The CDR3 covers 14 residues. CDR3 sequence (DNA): TGTGCCAGCAGCGTAGTGGGAGCGAACTACGAGCAGTACGTC. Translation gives CASSVVGANYEQYV.

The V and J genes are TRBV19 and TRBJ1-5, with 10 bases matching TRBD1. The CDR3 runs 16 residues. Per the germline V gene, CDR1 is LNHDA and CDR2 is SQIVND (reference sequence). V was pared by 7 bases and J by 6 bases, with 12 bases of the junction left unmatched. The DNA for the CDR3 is TGTGCCAGTATCGGGACAGGGGCCAAAACGGGTCAGCCCCAGCATTTT. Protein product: CASIGTGAKTGQPQHF.

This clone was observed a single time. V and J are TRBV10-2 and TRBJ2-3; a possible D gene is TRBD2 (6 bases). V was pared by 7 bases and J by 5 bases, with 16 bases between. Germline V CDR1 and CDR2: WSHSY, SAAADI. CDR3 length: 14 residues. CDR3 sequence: CASTGAGPQDTQYF. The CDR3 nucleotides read TGCGCCAGCACTGGGGCGGGGCCCCAAGATACGCAGTATTTT.

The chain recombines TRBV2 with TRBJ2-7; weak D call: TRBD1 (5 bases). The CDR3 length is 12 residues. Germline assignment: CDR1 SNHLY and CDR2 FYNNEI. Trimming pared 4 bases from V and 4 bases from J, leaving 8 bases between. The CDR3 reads CASSGQGYEQYV. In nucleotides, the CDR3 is TGTGCCAGCAGTGGCCAGGGATACGAGCAGTACGTC.

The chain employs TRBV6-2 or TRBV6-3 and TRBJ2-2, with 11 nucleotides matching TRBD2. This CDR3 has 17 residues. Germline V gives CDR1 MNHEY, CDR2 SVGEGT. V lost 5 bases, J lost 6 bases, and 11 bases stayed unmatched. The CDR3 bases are TGTGCCAGCAGTCATAGCGGGAGGGCCGGGGGGCCCGGGGAGCTGTTTTTT. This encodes CASSHSGRAGGPGELFF.

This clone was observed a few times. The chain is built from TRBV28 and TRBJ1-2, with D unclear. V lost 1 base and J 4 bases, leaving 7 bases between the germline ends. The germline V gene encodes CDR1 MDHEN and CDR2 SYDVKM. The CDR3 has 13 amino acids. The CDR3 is CASSLLAVYGYTF. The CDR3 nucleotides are TGTGCCAGCAGTTTATTAGCAGTCTATGGCTACACCTTC.

CDR3 nucleotides: TGTGCCACCAGTGATGGTAGGGGACAGGGTAGCAATCAGCCCCAGCATTTT. Its translation is CATSDGRGQGSNQPQHF. This chain uses TRBV24-1 with TRBJ1-5, with 9 bases matching TRBD1. The CDR3 sequence is 17 residues long. Germline-derived CDR1 and CDR2 are KGHDR and SFDVKD. J was trimmed by 0 bases and V by 3 bases; bases with no gene match: 5.

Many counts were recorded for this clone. CDR3 protein: CASSAYLAGDRNEQFF. The CDR3 DNA reads as TGTGCCAGCAGCGCGTATTTAGCGGGAGATAGGAATGAGCAGTTCTTC. The chain couples TRBV7-2 to TRBJ2-1; 9 positions agree with TRBD2. The CDR3 consists of 16 residues. The V gene end was trimmed by 5 bases and the J gene end by 7 bases; junction bases not matched to a gene: 12. Germline values: CDR1 SGHTA, CDR2 FQGNSA.

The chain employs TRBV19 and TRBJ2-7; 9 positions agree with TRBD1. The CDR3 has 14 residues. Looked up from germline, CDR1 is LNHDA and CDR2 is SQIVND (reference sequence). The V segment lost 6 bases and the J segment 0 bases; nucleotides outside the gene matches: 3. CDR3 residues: CASSGTGSSYEQYF. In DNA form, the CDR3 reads TGTGCCAGTAGCGGGACAGGGAGCTCCTACGAGCAGTACTTC.

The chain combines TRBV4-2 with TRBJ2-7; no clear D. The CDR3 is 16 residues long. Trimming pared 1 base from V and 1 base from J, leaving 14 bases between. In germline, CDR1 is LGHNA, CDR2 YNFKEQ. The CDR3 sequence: CASSQGGGSSSYEQYF. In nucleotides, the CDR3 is TGTGCCAGCAGCCAAGGAGGTGGGTCGAGTTCCTACGAGCAGTACTTC.

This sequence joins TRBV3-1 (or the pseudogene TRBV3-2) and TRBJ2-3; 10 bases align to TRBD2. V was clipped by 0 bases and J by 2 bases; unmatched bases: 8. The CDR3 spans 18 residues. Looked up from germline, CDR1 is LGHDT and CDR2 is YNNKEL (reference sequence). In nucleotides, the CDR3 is TGTGCCAGCAGCCAAGAACTCGCTAGCGGGAGACACACAGATACGCAGTATTTT. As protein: CASSQELASGRHTDTQYF.

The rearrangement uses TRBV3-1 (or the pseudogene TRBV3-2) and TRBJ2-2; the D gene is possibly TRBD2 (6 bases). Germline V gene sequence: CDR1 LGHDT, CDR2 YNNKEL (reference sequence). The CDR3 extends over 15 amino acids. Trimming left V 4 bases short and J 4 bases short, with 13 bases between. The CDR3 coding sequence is TGTGCCAGCAGCCTGGGGTGGAGGGCCACCGGGGAGCTGTTTTTT. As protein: CASSLGWRATGELFF.

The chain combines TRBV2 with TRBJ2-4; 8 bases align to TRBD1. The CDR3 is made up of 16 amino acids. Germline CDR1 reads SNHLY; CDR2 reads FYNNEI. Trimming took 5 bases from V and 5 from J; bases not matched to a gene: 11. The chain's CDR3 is CASSFDRGSDQNIQYF. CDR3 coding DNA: TGTGCCAGCAGTTTCGACAGGGGATCTGATCAAAACATTCAGTACTTC.

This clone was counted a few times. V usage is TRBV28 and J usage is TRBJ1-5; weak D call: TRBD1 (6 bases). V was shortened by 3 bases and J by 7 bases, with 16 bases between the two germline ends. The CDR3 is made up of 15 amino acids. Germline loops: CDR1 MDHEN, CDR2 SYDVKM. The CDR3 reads CASSFMLGGGQPQHF. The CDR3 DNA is TGTGCCAGCAGTTTTATGTTAGGGGGTGGCCAGCCCCAGCATTTT.